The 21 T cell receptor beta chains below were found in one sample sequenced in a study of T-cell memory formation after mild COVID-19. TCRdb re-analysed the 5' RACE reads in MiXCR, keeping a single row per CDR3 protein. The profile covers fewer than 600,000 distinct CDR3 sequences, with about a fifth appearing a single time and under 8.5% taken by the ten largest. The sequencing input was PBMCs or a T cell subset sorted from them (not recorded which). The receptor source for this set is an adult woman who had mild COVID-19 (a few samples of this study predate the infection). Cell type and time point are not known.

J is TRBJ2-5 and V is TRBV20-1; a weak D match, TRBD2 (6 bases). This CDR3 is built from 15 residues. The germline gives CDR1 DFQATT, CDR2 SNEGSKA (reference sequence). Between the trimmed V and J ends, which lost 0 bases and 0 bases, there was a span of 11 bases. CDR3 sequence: CSAREGRDYQETQYF. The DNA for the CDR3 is TGCAGTGCTAGAGAGGGCCGGGACTACCAAGAGACCCAGTACTTC.

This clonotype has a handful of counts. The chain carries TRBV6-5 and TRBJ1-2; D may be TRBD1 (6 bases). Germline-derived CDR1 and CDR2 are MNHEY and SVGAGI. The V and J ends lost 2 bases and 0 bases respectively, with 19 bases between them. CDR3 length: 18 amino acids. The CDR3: CASSYQTMGTPTNYGYTF. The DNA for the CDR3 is TGTGCCAGCAGTTACCAAACTATGGGGACACCAACTAACTATGGCTACACCTTC.

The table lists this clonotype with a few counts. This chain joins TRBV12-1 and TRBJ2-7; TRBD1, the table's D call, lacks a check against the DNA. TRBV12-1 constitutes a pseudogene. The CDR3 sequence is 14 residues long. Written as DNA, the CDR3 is TGTGCCAGCAGCTTTAAGATGACAGGGTACGAGCAGTACTTC. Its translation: CASSFKMTGYEQYF.

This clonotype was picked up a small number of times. The chain's CDR3 is CASSKEVGTSGQFF. In nucleotides, the CDR3 is TGTGCCAGCAGCAAAGAAGTCGGGACTAGTGGGCAGTTCTTC. This rearrangement joins TRBV13 to TRBJ2-1, with 8 bases matching TRBD2. The length of the CDR3 is 14 residues. The V segment lost 5 bases and the J segment 12 bases; nucleotides outside the gene matches: 12. Germline V gives CDR1 PRHDT, CDR2 FYEKMQ (reference sequence). The full variable domain, with the rest looked up from reference TRBV13 and TRBJ2-1, is AAGVIQSPRHLIKEKRETATLKCYPIPRHDTVYWYQQGPGQDPQFLISFYEKMQSDKGSIPDRFSAQQFSDYHSELNMSSLELGDSALYFCASSKEVGTSGQFFGPGTRLTVL.

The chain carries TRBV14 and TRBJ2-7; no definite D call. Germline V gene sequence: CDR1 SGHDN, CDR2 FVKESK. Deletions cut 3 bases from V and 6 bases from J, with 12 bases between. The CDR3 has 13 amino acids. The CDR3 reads CASSHRPWGEQYF. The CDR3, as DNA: TGTGCCAGCAGCCACCGACCCTGGGGCGAGCAGTACTTC.

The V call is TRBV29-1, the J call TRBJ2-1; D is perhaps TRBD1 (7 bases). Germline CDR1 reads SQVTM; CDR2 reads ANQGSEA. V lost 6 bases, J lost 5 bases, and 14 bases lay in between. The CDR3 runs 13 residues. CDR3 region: CSVAGQSHNEQFF. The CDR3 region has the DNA TGCAGCGTCGCGGGACAGAGCCACAATGAGCAGTTCTTC.

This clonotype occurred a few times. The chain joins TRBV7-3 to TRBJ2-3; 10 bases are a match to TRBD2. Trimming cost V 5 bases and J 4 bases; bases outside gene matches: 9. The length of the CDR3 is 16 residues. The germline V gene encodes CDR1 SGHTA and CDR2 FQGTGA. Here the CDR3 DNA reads TGTGCCAGCAGCCCGGCGAGCGGGAGGGCCGCAGATACGCAGTATTTT. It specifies CASSPASGRAADTQYF.

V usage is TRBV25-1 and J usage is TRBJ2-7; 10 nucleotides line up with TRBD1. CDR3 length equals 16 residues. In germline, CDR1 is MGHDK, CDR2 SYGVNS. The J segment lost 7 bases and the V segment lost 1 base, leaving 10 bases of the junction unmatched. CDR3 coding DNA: TGTGCCAGCAGTGAATCACGGACAGGGGGTTTAAGGGAGCAGTACTTC. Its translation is CASSESRTGGLREQYF.

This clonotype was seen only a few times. CDR3 in amino acids: CASSPTVAGGELFF. The CDR3 nucleotides read TGTGCCAGCAGCCCGACTGTGGCGGGGGGGGAGCTGTTTTTT. The chain carries TRBV11-2 and TRBJ2-2, with D perhaps TRBD2 (6 bases). The CDR3 length is 14 residues. From germline, CDR1 is SGHAT and CDR2 FQNNGV. V lost 5 bases and J 8 bases, leaving 15 bases between the germline ends.

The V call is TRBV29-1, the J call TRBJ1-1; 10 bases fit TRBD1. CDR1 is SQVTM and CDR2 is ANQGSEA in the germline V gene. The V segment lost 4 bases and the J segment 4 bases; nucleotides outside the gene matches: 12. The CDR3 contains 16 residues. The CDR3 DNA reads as TGCAGCGTTGCCGGTTCGACAGGGGGCGTATTCACTGAAGCTTTCTTT. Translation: CSVAGSTGGVFTEAFF.

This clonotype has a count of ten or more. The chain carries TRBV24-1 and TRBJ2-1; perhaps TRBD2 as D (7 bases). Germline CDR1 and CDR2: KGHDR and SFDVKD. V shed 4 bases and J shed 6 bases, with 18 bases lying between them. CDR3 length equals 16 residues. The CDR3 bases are TGTGCCACCAGTGACCCCGGGAGCGGGACAAGCAATGAGCAGTTCTTC. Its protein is CATSDPGSGTSNEQFF.

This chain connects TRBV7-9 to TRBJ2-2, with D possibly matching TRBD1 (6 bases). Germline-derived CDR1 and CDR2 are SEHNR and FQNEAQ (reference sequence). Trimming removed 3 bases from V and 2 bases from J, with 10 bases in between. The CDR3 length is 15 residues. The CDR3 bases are TGTGCCAGCAGCTTCAGGGGCTCCAACACCGGGGAGCTGTTTTTT. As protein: CASSFRGSNTGELFF.

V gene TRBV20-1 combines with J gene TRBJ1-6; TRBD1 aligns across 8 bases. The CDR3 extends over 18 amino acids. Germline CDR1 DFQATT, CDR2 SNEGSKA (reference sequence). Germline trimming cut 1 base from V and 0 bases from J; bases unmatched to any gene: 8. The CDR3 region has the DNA TGCAGTGCTAGAGGGGGACAGGCTATAAGCTCCTATAATTCACCCCTCCACTTT. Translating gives CSARGGQAISSYNSPLHF.

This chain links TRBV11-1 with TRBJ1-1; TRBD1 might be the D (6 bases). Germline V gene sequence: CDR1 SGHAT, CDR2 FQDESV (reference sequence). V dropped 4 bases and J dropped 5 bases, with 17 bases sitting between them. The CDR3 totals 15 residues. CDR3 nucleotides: TGTGCCAGCAGCTCAAAAGGTACAGGGAGGACTGAAGCTTTCTTT. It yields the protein CASSSKGTGRTEAFF.

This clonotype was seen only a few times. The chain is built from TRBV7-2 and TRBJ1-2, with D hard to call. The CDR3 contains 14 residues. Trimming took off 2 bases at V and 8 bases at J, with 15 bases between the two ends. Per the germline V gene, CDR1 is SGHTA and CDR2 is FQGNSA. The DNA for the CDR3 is TGTGCCAGCAGCTTATTCGTGGGCCTTGAAGGCTACACCTTC. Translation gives CASSLFVGLEGYTF.

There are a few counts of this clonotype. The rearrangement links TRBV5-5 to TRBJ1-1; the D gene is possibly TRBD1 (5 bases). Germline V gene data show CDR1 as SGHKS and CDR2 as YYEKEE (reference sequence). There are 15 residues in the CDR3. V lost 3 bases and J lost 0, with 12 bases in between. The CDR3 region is CASSWWDGMNTEAFF. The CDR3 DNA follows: TGTGCCAGCAGCTGGTGGGACGGTATGAACACTGAAGCTTTCTTT.

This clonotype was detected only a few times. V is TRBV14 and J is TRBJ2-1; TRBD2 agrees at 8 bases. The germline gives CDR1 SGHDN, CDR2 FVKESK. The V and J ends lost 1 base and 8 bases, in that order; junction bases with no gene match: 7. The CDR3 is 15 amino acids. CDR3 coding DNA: TGTGCCAGCAGCCAAGTCCGGGGGGGCAACCATGAGCAGTTCTTC. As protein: CASSQVRGGNHEQFF.

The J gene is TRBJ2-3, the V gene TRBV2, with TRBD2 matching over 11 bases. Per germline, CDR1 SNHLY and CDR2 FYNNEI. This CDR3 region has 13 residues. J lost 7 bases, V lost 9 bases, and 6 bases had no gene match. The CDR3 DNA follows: TGTGCCAGATCTAGCGGGGGGCTGAATACGCAGTATTTT. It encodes CARSSGGLNTQYF.

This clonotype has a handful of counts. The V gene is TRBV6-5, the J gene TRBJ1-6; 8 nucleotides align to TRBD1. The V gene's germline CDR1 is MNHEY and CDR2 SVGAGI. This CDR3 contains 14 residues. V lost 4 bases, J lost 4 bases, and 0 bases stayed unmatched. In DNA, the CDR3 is TGTGCCAGCAGTTGGACAGGGTATAATTCACCCCTCCACTTT. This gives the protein CASSWTGYNSPLHF.

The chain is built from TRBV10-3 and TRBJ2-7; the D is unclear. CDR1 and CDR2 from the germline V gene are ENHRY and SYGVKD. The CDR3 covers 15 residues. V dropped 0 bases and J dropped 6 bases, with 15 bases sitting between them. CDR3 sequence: CAISESVQYPAEQYF. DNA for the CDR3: TGTGCCATCAGTGAGTCGGTCCAGTACCCCGCCGAGCAGTACTTC.

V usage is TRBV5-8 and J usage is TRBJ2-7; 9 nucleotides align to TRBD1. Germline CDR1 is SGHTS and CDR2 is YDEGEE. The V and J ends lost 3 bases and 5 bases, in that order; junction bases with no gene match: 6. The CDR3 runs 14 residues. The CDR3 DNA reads TGTGCCAGCAGCTGGTGGGGGACAGGGAACGAGCAGTACTTC. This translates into CASSWWGTGNEQYF. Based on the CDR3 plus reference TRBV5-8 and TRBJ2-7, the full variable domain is EAGVTQSPTHLIKTRGQQATLRCSPISGHTSVYWYQQALGLGLQFLLWYDEGEERNRGNFPPRFSGRQFPNYSSELNVNALELEDSALYLCASSWWGTGNEQYFGPGTRLTVT.